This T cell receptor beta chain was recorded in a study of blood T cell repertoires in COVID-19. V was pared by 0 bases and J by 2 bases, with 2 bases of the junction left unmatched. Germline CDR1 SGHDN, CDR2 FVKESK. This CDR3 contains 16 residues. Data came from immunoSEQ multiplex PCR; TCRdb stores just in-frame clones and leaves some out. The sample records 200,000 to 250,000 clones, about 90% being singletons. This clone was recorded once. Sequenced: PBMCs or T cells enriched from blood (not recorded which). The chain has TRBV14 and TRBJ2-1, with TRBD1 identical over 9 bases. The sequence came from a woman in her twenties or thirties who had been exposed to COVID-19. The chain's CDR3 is CASSQEDRGTYNEQFF. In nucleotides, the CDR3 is TGTGCCAGCAGCCAAGAGGACAGGGGAACCTACAATGAGCAGTTCTTC.